This T cell receptor beta chain originates from a study of blood T cell repertoires in COVID-19. Germline CDR1 SGHVS, CDR2 FQNEAQ. The length of the CDR3 is 14 residues. Deletions cut 6 bases from V and 3 bases from J, with 14 bases between. Assay used: immunoSEQ multiplex PCR; TCRdb lists only in-frame clones, some missing. The sample holds 100,000 to 150,000 clones; 79% are singletons and the top ten take 35% to 40%. Sample: peripheral blood. This clonotype originated in a middle-aged man with active or convalescent COVID-19. The gene calls are TRBV7-8 and TRBJ2-5, with D possibly matching TRBD1 (5 bases). DNA of the CDR3: TGTGCCAGCAGTTATGGCAGGGCCAAAGAGACCCAGTACTTC. Amino acid sequence: CASSYGRAKETQYF.